This TCR beta chain was recorded in a study of cytomegalovirus exposure and HLA in healthy donors (dated by TCRdb to about 2017). For context, the study as a whole: In an earlier analysis of around 540 of the donors, approximately 260 Gb of sequence data and 100 million or so unique TCR beta sequences from some 170 million T cells were reported. An early release covering 550 to 700 HLA-typed donors comprised 250 to 350 gigabases of sequencing data and tens of millions of unique TCR sequences. Of the 350 to 450 genotyped donors, 80% to 90% were placed in the genetic ancestry cluster associated with self-reported Caucasian donors. The aim of the study was to test whether cataloging public T cell receptors could identify signatures of past pathogen exposure. The study profiled the T cell repertoires of fewer than 850 subjects by immunosequencing and related them to cytomegalovirus serostatus. Along with the approximately 700-subject first cohort, a separate validation cohort of approximately 110 different subjects was used. To predict cytomegalovirus infection status, the study brought together high-throughput TCR immunosequencing, statistical association of individual TCRs with disease status, and machine learning. To study patterns of TCR occurrence, a later analysis re-analyzed previously published TCR beta repertoires from 700 or so donors and added high-resolution HLA genotyping. Rather than using new phenotypic data, the later analysis identified candidate immune exposures from TCR beta sequences and from how often those sequences occurred across donors. An earlier analysis of nearly 600 of the donors applied high-throughput TCR beta sequencing to assess whether each TCR beta V gene segment acted as functional or pseudogenic. Donor age, sex, ethnicity and CMV serostatus were compiled alongside the repertoire data. In a later genetic analysis, genome-wide SNP genotypes for 398 of the 666 donors were used, and that subset was treated as a discovery cohort. Every repertoire in the discovery cohort had been generated on one and the same sequencing platform. HLA typing included class I and class II loci at four-digit resolution. The number of typed donors differed by locus: roughly 620-640 for A, B, C, DRB1 and DQB1; 522 for DQA1; over 600 for DPA1; and roughly 490 for DPB1. A few DR-DQ haplotypes were handled as single units for association and clustering because linkage in the cohort was strong. On average, around 230,000 unique TCR beta nucleotide sequences were sequenced per donor among more than 350 genotyped donors of the cohort, with roughly 18% of those sequences being non-productive.

Details on this clone: This clone's antigen is unknown. Base qualities are not provided; no much larger clone lies one nucleotide away.

The investigation overall reported the following: Roughly uniform sequencing depth across donors was assumed in presence/absence analyses, although this assumption may not hold. In an earlier analysis of approximately 590 of the donors, most TCR beta V segments appeared in productive rearrangements about 87% or about 30% of the time, broadly matching IMGT annotations. Only TCR beta chains were sequenced in this cohort, and the absence of alpha or paired-chain data limited detectable features. In a later genetic analysis, a missense DCLRE1C variant was associated with V-gene and J-gene trimming of TCR beta chains, and the association was replicated in an independent cohort. Linkage disequilibrium might explain the correlated functional status among segregating V segments, but an unknown experimental factor could not be excluded. Because counts were too low, about 15 rarely observed V segments, including chromosome 9 orphons, were left out of the earlier analysis of 587 of the donors. In vitro tests confirmed that a few of the cytomegalovirus-associated TCR beta chains recognize cytomegalovirus antigens. The sequencing pipeline was judged likely to have produced a cluster of highly shared sequence variants as a technical artifact. Most CMV-associated TCR beta chains appeared to be HLA-restricted in a later analysis, and the HLA associations seemed to be driven largely by CMV exposure. For the cohort, immune exposure information was limited to CMV serostatus. In a later genetic analysis, fewer N-insertions in productive TCRs were reported among donors in an Asian-associated ancestry cluster than the roughly 670-donor mean. Assigning TCR associations to individual alleles was difficult when HLA alleles, especially DR and DQ, strongly co-occurred. In a later analysis, around 15,000 TCR beta sequences were associated with specific HLA alleles at a false discovery rate of 0.05. In a later analysis, several top co-occurrence clusters were reported to appear linked to parvovirus B19, influenza, CMV and Epstein-Barr virus. The classifier was reported to diagnose cytomegalovirus status with high specificity and sensitivity in both the original cohort and the validation cohort. A later analysis found that HLA-associated TCR beta chains were more clonally expanded and had lower generation probabilities than equally common non-associated chains. Most TCR sequences were seen in very few donors, while some public TCRs were found in many individuals. The authors suggested that the approach could potentially be extended to other disease states and immunological phenotypes. Because some donors lacked HLA typing at each locus, the association tests relied only on the typed subset. A further reported finding was that TCR beta sequences accurately predicted the HLA-A and HLA-B alleles for most subjects in the first cohort. In a later analysis, TCR association rates were found to vary across HLA loci, with the most associated TCRs seen for DRB1 alleles and the fewest for HLA-C alleles. The study gave a list of about 160 TCR beta chains associated with cytomegalovirus. Some IMGT-functional V segments, including TRBV6-2 and TRBV6-3, could not be told apart with the 87-base-pair reads, so those segments were excluded.

The library was generated by the immunoSEQ multiplex PCR assay. For the multiplex PCR, a mixture combining 60 forward primers for TCR Vbeta segments and 13 reverse primers for TCR Jbeta segments was used. The CDR3 region of rearranged TCR beta genes was amplified from genomic DNA by a multiplex PCR assay. The Illumina HiSeq System was used to sequence the amplified TCR beta libraries as 87-base-pair reads. The paper's processing steps were these. A later analysis counted tens of millions of unique TCR beta chains across the 650 to 800 repertoires, and approximately 11 million of these chains were shared by at least two donors. Raw reads were error-corrected and collapsed into unique sequences with a nearest-neighbor algorithm that merged closely related sequences to remove PCR and sequencing errors. CDR3 sequences were aligned to IMGT reference sequences to assign V, D and J gene segments. For a sequence to be retained, at least a six-nucleotide match to both a V gene segment and a J gene segment was required. A rearrangement was called productive if the CDR3 had no stop codons and remained in frame with V and J, and every other rearrangement was called non-productive. CDR3 was defined by IMGT convention, running from the second conserved V-encoded cysteine to the conserved J-encoded phenylalanine. Sequences without an unambiguous match to a single V gene segment were excluded from the earlier analysis of a few hundred of the donors. In an earlier analysis of 587 of the donors, a V segment was called functional when productive rearrangements were above 56.7%, and segregating when the standard deviation between donors exceeded 5%. To diagnose cytomegalovirus status from the catalog of TCR beta chain sequences, a statistical classification framework was built. In a later analysis, TCR nucleotide sequences were compared against IMGT/GENE-DB human TR gene sequences so that V and J genes could be assigned. In a later analysis, CDR3 sequences and most-parsimonious VDJ recombination scenarios were assigned using the TCRdist pipeline. In a later analysis, each TCR beta chain was defined by its CDR3 amino acid sequence together with its V-gene family, and reads without a unique V-gene family were excluded. A later analysis removed several hundred highly shared, low-generation-probability nucleotide sequences to deal with suspected cross-contamination and a sequencing artifact. In a later analysis, a clonal expansion index for each public chain was calculated from normalized within-repertoire ranks of inferred template counts. In a later analysis, generation probabilities were computed with a VDJ recombination model fitted to out-of-frame rearrangements, and the resulting probabilities were checked against IGoR. A later analysis scored TCR-TCR, TCR-HLA and TCR-CMV co-occurrence with hypergeometric tests, applying a repertoire-size bias correction to TCR pairs. False discovery rates were estimated in a later analysis by permuting HLA or CMV assignments 20 times. In a later analysis, co-occurring TCRs were grouped with DBSCAN, and TCRdist sequence similarity was added when clustering was performed within HLA-allele-positive subsets. Repertoires with fewer than 30,000 or more than 120,000 public chains, plus five repertoires with anomalous nucleotide sharing, were excluded from co-occurrence clustering. In its TCRdb copy, this immuneACCESS table keeps in-frame sequences only and misses some clones. Where compared with another copy, unresolved V genes explain less than half of these, and the others have no known cause. That table furnishes V, J and clone size, whereas the DNA furnished D and trimming. This sample comprises about 38,000 clones, roughly 90% of them detected only once. The leading ten clones occupy more than 9.5% of the sample.

The cohort consisted of approximately 670 healthy bone marrow donors. Cohort members were all nominally healthy when sampled, although unrecorded immune exposures were likely present. The donor tested CMV seropositive and was one of the 289 seropositive cohort members. Each donor provided a peripheral blood sample, and peripheral blood mononuclear cells were used for TCR beta sequencing. Genomic DNA was extracted from the blood cell samples with the Qiagen DNeasy Blood Extraction Kit. V lost 5 bases and J lost 1 base; the stretch between them is 5 bases long. The germline V gene yields MNHNS for CDR1 and SASEGT for CDR2. From its cysteine to its phenylalanine, the CDR3 spans 12 amino acids. Only the CDR3 part of the read is kept: 36 bases, read in frame from the first base.

The V gene is TRBV6-1 and the J gene is TRBJ1-1; no D gene call is confident. Sequenced material: PBMCs. The TCR was taken from a woman aged 40-49 years in good health and CMV-seropositive. The CDR3 sequence is CASSRGNTEAFF. The DNA sequence is given as TGTGCCAGCAGTCGGGGGAACACTGAAGCTTTCTTT.